The present TCR beta chain was sequenced within a study of control samples from healthy donors and cancer patients. V was trimmed by 1 base and J by 1 base, leaving 10 bases between them. Germline assignment: CDR1 MDHEN and CDR2 SYDVKM. This CDR3 comprises 16 residues. Produced via immunoSEQ multiplex PCR; TCRdb's table is partial and in-frame only. The table records around 77,000 clones, around 94% of them present only once. The chain employs TRBV28 and TRBJ2-2; D gene ambiguous. The sequenced sample consisted of blood. This receptor was obtained from an older woman in good health. CDR3 DNA: TGTGCCAGCAGTTTATTCACCAGGAGGAACACCGGGGAGCTGTTTTTT. Translation gives CASSLFTRRNTGELFF.